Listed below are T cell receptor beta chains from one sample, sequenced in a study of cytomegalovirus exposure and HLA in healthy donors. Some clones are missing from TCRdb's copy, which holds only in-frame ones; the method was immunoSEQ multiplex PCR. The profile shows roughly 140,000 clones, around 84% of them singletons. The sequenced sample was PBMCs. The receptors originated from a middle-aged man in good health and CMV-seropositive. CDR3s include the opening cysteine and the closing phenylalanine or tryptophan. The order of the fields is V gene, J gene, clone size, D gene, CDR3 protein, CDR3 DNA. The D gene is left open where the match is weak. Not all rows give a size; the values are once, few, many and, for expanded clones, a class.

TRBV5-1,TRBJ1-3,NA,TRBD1,CASSPGQGSIAGNTIYF,TGCGCCAGCAGCCCCGGACAGGGATCAATCGCCGGAAACACCATATATTTT
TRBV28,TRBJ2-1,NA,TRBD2,CASTPMRGSGRNEQFF,TGTGCCAGCACCCCGATGAGGGGTAGCGGGAGAAATGAGCAGTTCTTC
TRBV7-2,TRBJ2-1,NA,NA,CASSPGRGTYNEQFF,TGTGCCAGCAGCCCCGGACGGGGGACCTACAATGAGCAGTTCTTC
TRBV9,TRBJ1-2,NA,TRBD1,CASSVEGADGYTF,TGTGCCAGCAGCGTAGAGGGGGCGGACGGCTACACCTTC
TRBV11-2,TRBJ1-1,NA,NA,CASSTQTGNTEAFF,TGTGCCAGCAGCACTCAGACAGGGAACACTGAAGCTTTCTTT
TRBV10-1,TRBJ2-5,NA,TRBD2,CASSESLAGGPRFRQYF,TGCGCCAGCAGTGAGTCGCTAGCGGGAGGCCCCCGGTTTCGGCAGTACTTC
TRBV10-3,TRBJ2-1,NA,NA,CAMQTGTQVGAEQFF,TGTGCCATGCAGACCGGGACTCAGGTAGGGGCTGAGCAGTTCTTC
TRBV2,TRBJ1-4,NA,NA,CASSPQGLNEKLFF,TGTGCCAGCAGTCCCCAGGGTCTAAATGAAAAACTGTTTTTT
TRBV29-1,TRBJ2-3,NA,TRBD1,CSVRGQGVPADTQYF,TGCAGCGTTAGGGGACAGGGGGTCCCGGCAGATACGCAGTATTTT
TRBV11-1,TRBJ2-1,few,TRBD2,CASQVGAGVVNEQFF,TGTGCCTCCCAGGTTGGGGCGGGAGTTGTAAATGAGCAGTTCTTC
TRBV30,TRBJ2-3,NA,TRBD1,CAWGRGSTDTQYF,TGTGCCTGGGGCAGGGGGTCCACAGATACGCAGTATTTT
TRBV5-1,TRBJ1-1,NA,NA,CASSSRARVSTEAFF,TGCGCCAGCAGTTCCCGTGCCAGGGTAAGCACTGAAGCTTTCTTT
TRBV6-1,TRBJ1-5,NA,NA,CASSESGGQPQHF,TGTGCCAGCAGTGAATCCGGGGGGCAGCCCCAGCATTTT
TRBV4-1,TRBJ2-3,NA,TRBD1,CASSQAAKHRGPTDTQYF,TGCGCCAGCAGCCAGGCAGCAAAACACAGGGGGCCCACAGATACGCAGTATTTT
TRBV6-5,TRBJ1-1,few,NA,CASSYGTRAFF,TGTGCCAGCAGTTACGGGACTCGGGCTTTCTTT
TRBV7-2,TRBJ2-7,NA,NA,CASSEHGGNYEQYF,TGTGCCAGCAGCGAACACGGCGGGAACTACGAGCAGTACTTC
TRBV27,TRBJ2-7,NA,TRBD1,CASRPLGTGVYEQYF,TGTGCCAGCAGACCTCTCGGGACAGGGGTCTACGAGCAGTACTTC
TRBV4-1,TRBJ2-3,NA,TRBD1,CASSHDSGGAGTDTQYF,TGCGCCAGCAGCCATGACTCAGGGGGCGCGGGAACAGATACGCAGTATTTT